These 23 T cell receptor beta chains share one sample of origin, sequenced in a study of blood T cell repertoires in COVID-19. Profiled with immunoSEQ multiplex PCR; TCRdb holds only in-frame clones, not every one. The sample comprises approximately 250,000 clones, around nine tenths of which are singletons, and just under 9% rests with the top ten. The sequencing sample was made of peripheral blood. These TCRs come from a man in his forties with active or convalescent COVID-19.

This clone has just one count. This rearrangement joins TRBV5-1 to TRBJ2-3, with TRBD2 identical over 8 bases. Looked up from germline, CDR1 is SGHRS and CDR2 is YFSETQ. This CDR3 region has 15 residues. The ends lost 5 bases at V and 2 bases at J; junction bases unmatched: 7. For the CDR3, the DNA is TGCGCCAGCAGACTAGCGGACCCAACCACAGATACGCAGTATTTT. Translated: CASRLADPTTDTQYF. The variable domain in full, with the rest retrieved from reference TRBV5-1 and TRBJ2-3, is KAGVTQTPRYLIKTRGQQVTLSCSPISGHRSVSWYQQTPGQGLQFLFEYFSETQRNKGNFPGRFSGRQFSNSRSEMNVSTLELGDSALYLCASRLADPTTDTQYFGPGTRLTVL.

The chain is built from TRBV3-1 (or the pseudogene TRBV3-2) and TRBJ2-7, with D possibly matching TRBD2 (6 bases). Germline V gene sequence: CDR1 LGHDT, CDR2 YNNKEL (reference sequence). Trimming took 4 bases from V and 2 from J, leaving 15 bases between them. This CDR3 region has 15 residues. CDR3 loop: CASSPSAGYTYEQYF. The CDR3 nucleotides read TGTGCCAGCAGCCCCTCAGCGGGCTACACCTACGAGCAGTACTTC.

The chain joins TRBV14 to TRBJ1-2; perhaps TRBD1 as D (6 bases). V lost 1 base and J 8 bases, leaving 20 bases between the germline ends. The germline V gene encodes CDR1 SGHDN and CDR2 FVKESK. The CDR3 spans 16 residues. CDR3 residues: CASSQVVSGASRGYTF. CDR3 DNA sequence: TGTGCCAGCAGCCAAGTGGTATCAGGGGCAAGTCGGGGCTACACCTTC.

The chain links TRBV27 to TRBJ1-1, with D possibly TRBD1 on 5 matching bases. V gave up 5 bases and J gave up 4 bases, with 11 bases separating them. This CDR3 has 13 residues. The germline gives CDR1 MNHEY, CDR2 SMNVEV (reference sequence). The CDR3 bases are TGTGCCAGCAGTGAAACAGGCGGCACTGAAGCTTTCTTT. Translation gives CASSETGGTEAFF.

The table lists this clone with a count of one. The chain combines TRBV7-9 with TRBJ1-1; D is possibly TRBD1 (6 bases). The CDR3 totals 14 residues. Looked up from germline, CDR1 is SEHNR and CDR2 is FQNEAQ (reference sequence). Between the trimmed V and J ends, which lost 6 bases and 8 bases, there was a span of 19 bases. The CDR3 loop is CASSLAGQRTEAFF. In DNA form, the CDR3 reads TGTGCCAGCAGTCTCGCTGGACAGCGCACCGAAGCTTTCTTT.

The chain uses TRBV19 and TRBJ1-1, with unresolved D. In germline, CDR1 is LNHDA, CDR2 SQIVND (reference sequence). V was trimmed by 5 bases and J by 0 bases, leaving 16 bases between them. The CDR3 is 16 residues long. CDR3 in DNA: TGTGCCAGTAGTTTAGGGTTCCGGAGGGTGAACACTGAAGCTTTCTTT. This codes for CASSLGFRRVNTEAFF. Drawing the rest from reference TRBV19 and TRBJ1-1, the complete variable domain is DGGITQSPKYLFRKEGQNVTLSCEQNLNHDAMYWYRQDPGQGLRLIYYSQIVNDFQKGDIAEGYSVSREKKESFPLTVTSAQKNPTAFYLCASSLGFRRVNTEAFFGQGTRLTVV.

The CDR3 spells CASSVGTSGSKLYKSSYNEQFF. The CDR3 region has the DNA TGTGCCAGTAGTGTAGGGACTAGCGGGAGTAAATTATACAAGTCTTCCTACAATGAGCAGTTCTTC. The chain couples TRBV19 to TRBJ2-1; TRBD2 aligns across 14 bases. Germline values: CDR1 LNHDA, CDR2 SQIVND (reference sequence). Trimming removed 5 bases from V and 1 base from J; junction bases left unmatched: 19. The CDR3 has 22 residues.

This clone was detected ten times or more. The rearrangement joins TRBV23-1 to TRBJ2-7; D is perhaps TRBD1 (7 bases). TRBV23-1 is noted as an ORF with a role that remains uncertain. The CDR3 runs 15 residues. Trimming removed 4 bases at V and 3 bases at J, with 16 bases between. The CDR3 nucleotides read TGCGCCAGCAGTCCCTGGGGGGACAGAGACTACGAGCAGTACTTC. This translates into CASSPWGDRDYEQYF.

The CDR3 protein is CATSREGQGLDEQYF. The DNA of the CDR3 is TGTGCCACCAGCAGAGAAGGGCAGGGACTCGACGAGCAGTACTTC. The chain employs TRBV15 and TRBJ2-7; D may be TRBD2 (6 bases). This CDR3 comprises 15 residues. Deletions cut 0 bases from V and 5 bases from J, with 14 bases between. Germline lookup yields CDR1 LNHNV and CDR2 YYDKDF (reference sequence).

The rearrangement links TRBV11-2 to TRBJ2-1; perhaps TRBD2 as D (6 bases). CDR1 and CDR2 from the germline V gene are SGHAT and FQNNGV. The CDR3 extends over 13 amino acids. Trimming left V 6 bases short and J 5 bases short, with 11 bases between. The DNA of the CDR3 is TGTGCCAGCAGTGGGACTGGAAACAATGAGCAGTTCTTC. Its protein product is CASSGTGNNEQFF.

The chain links TRBV7-9 to TRBJ2-7, with 8 nucleotides matching TRBD2. This CDR3 is 17 amino acids long. Germline assignment: CDR1 SEHNR and CDR2 FQNEAQ (reference sequence). V was clipped by 5 bases and J by 3 bases; unmatched bases: 15. The CDR3 protein is CASSPTWGSGSSYEQYF. Written as DNA, the CDR3 is TGTGCCAGCAGCCCAACCTGGGGGAGCGGGAGTAGCTACGAGCAGTACTTC.

V and J are TRBV7-2 and TRBJ2-1; TRBD2 is a possible D gene (5 bases). This CDR3 spans 15 amino acids. The V and J ends lost 3 bases and 0 bases respectively, with 9 bases between them. Germline V CDR1 and CDR2: SGHTA, FQGNSA. CDR3 residues: CASSLRASSYNEQFF. CDR3 nucleotides: TGTGCCAGCAGCTTGAGGGCCTCCTCCTACAATGAGCAGTTCTTC.

The chain has TRBV11-2 and TRBJ1-4; D may be TRBD1 (5 bases). CDR3 length: 15 residues. Germline values: CDR1 SGHAT, CDR2 FQNNGV. Trimming took off 5 bases at V and 1 base at J, with 11 bases between the two ends. The CDR3 reads CASSKPGVTNEKLFF. The DNA of the CDR3 is TGTGCCAGCAGCAAGCCGGGGGTAACTAATGAAAAACTGTTTTTT.

This sequence joins TRBV7-9 and TRBJ1-5, with 7 bases that match TRBD1. Losses at the gene ends were 5 bases for V and 2 bases for J; bases not matched to a gene: 3. Germline-derived CDR1 and CDR2 are SEHNR and FQNEAQ (reference sequence). The CDR3 loop spans 14 amino acids. CDR3 residues: CASSRQGGNQPQHF. CDR3 in DNA: TGTGCCAGCAGCCGACAGGGCGGCAATCAGCCCCAGCATTTT.

The chain uses TRBV9 and TRBJ1-1; the match to TRBD1 covers 10 bases. The ends lost 2 bases at V and 5 bases at J; junction bases unmatched: 6. Germline V lookup: CDR1 SGDLS, CDR2 YYNGEE. The CDR3 totals 15 residues. The CDR3 is CASSVGDRGWTEAFF. For the CDR3, the DNA is TGTGCCAGCAGCGTGGGGGACAGGGGTTGGACTGAAGCTTTCTTT.

The gene calls are TRBV5-1 and TRBJ1-5; 7 nucleotides line up with TRBD1. Germline V gives CDR1 SGHRS, CDR2 YFSETQ. J lost 5 bases, V lost 0 bases, and 5 bases had no gene match. CDR3 size: 15 residues. The CDR3 sequence: CASSLAGTAYQPQHF. The CDR3 DNA reads as TGCGCCAGCAGCTTGGCCGGGACAGCCTATCAGCCCCAGCATTTT.

The chain uses TRBV7-6 and TRBJ2-1; TRBD1 agrees at 9 bases. The CDR3 has 15 residues. J gave up 1 base and V 4 bases, and 2 bases lay outside the gene matches. Germline-derived CDR1 and CDR2 are SGHVS and FNYEAQ. This chain's CDR3 is CASSSGTGSYNEQFF. The CDR3 region has the DNA TGTGCCAGCAGCTCCGGGACAGGGTCCTACAATGAGCAGTTCTTC.

The CDR3: CASSYQPGQGQDTQYF. The CDR3 bases are TGTGCCAGCAGTTATCAACCGGGACAGGGGCAGGATACGCAGTATTTT. The chain joins TRBV6-5 to TRBJ2-3; TRBD1 matches 10 bases. The CDR3 spans 16 residues. Germline CDR1 is MNHEY and CDR2 is SVGAGI. Trimming removed 3 bases from V and 6 bases from J; junction bases left unmatched: 9.

This sequence joins TRBV28 and TRBJ1-5, with D possibly TRBD1 on 6 matching bases. V was trimmed by 3 bases and J by 2 bases, leaving 11 bases between them. CDR1 is MDHEN, CDR2 SYDVKM, per germline. The CDR3 runs 15 residues. The CDR3 reads CASSFVGGGNQPQHF. In DNA, the CDR3 is TGTGCCAGCAGTTTTGTAGGGGGGGGCAATCAGCCCCAGCATTTT.

The V call is TRBV11-3, the J call TRBJ2-7; TRBD1 aligns across 8 bases. This CDR3 comprises 14 residues. Germline V lookup: CDR1 SGHNT, CDR2 YENEEA. J was trimmed by 4 bases and V by 5 bases; bases with no gene match: 7. The CDR3 coding sequence is TGTGCCAGCAGCCAACAGGGGGATTCTTACGAGCAGTACTTC. Translated, it gives CASSQQGDSYEQYF. The whole variable domain, filled in from reference TRBV11-3 and TRBJ2-7, reads EAGVVQSPRYKIIEKKQPVAFWCNPISGHNTLYWYLQNLGQGPELLIRYENEEAVDDSQLPKDRFSAERLKGVDSTLKIQPAELGDSAVYLCASSQQGDSYEQYFGPGTRLTVT.

The chain is built from TRBV19 and TRBJ2-2; D is possibly TRBD2 (6 bases). The V gene lost 5 bases and the J gene lost 7 bases, with 23 bases spanning the gap. The CDR3 length is 17 residues. Germline CDR1 and CDR2: LNHDA and SQIVND (reference sequence). The CDR3 sequence: CASSFIAPRDGNGELFF. The CDR3 DNA is TGTGCCAGTAGTTTTATAGCCCCGCGGGATGGAAACGGGGAGCTGTTTTTT.

This chain uses TRBV27 with TRBJ1-2; TRBD1 aligns across 9 bases. This CDR3 region has 15 residues. The germline CDR1 and CDR2 sequences are MNHEY and SMNVEV (reference sequence). Unmatched junction bases numbered 7, after V lost 6 bases and J lost 2 bases. Here the CDR3 DNA reads TGTGCCAGCAGGCCCCGTGGACAGGGGAACTATGGCTACACCTTC. Its protein product is CASRPRGQGNYGYTF.

The chain combines TRBV4-1 with TRBJ2-1, with D possibly matching TRBD2 (5 bases). CDR3 length: 15 amino acids. Germline CDR1 reads MGHRA; CDR2 reads YSYEKL. V dropped 1 base and J dropped 5 bases, with 12 bases sitting between them. CDR3 protein: CASSQAGNFHNEQFF. CDR3 nucleotides: TGCGCCAGCAGCCAAGCCGGGAACTTTCACAATGAGCAGTTCTTC.